What follows are 6 T cell receptor beta chains derived from one specimen sequenced in a study of T cell repertoires in cytomegalovirus infection. Via MiXCR, TCRdb re-called the reads, giving one row per CDR3 protein. There are tens of thousands of distinct CDR3 sequences in the sample; about half occur only once, and just over 90% lies in the top ten. These receptors have no known antigen. The source material was CD8+ T cells from cultured PBMCs, sampled from culture after CMV antigen stimulation. These receptors came from a human donor in good health (CMV status not recorded). Some clones in this sample may be carry-over from other donors' samples.

This clonotype was found a few times. The genes are TRBV7-2 and TRBJ2-1; 7 bases are a match to TRBD1. With V trimmed by 5 bases and J by 2 bases, 6 bases remained unmatched. This CDR3 contains 15 residues. Germline lookup yields CDR1 SGHTA and CDR2 FQGNSA. The CDR3 DNA is TGTGCCAGCAGCATAGGGGACAGAACCTACAATGAGCAGTTCTTC. This codes for CASSIGDRTYNEQFF.

The rearrangement joins TRBV20-1 to TRBJ2-1; 7 bases are a match to TRBD2. The CDR3 extends over 15 amino acids. J was trimmed by 5 bases and V by 6 bases; bases with no gene match: 13. The germline V gene has CDR1 DFQATT and CDR2 SNEGSKA (reference sequence). The CDR3 reads CSAPRGRATHNEQFF. The CDR3 DNA reads as TGCAGTGCCCCTCGTGGGAGGGCCACGCACAATGAGCAGTTCTTC.

This chain uses TRBV19 with TRBJ1-5; D perhaps matches TRBD1 (6 bases). Per germline, CDR1 LNHDA and CDR2 SQIVND (reference sequence). V was pared by 4 bases and J by 5 bases, with 24 bases between. The CDR3 extends over 18 amino acids. The DNA of the CDR3 is TGTGCCAGTAGTACCGTGGACAGTGCGGGGGTTCGGGATCAGCCCCAGCATTTT. It translates to CASSTVDSAGVRDQPQHF.

The V gene is TRBV29-1, the J gene TRBJ2-7; TRBD1 matches 10 bases. Looked up from germline, CDR1 is SQVTM and CDR2 is ANQGSEA. The V segment lost 3 bases and the J segment 4 bases; nucleotides outside the gene matches: 0. CDR3 length: 12 amino acids. CDR3 DNA: TGCAGCGTTGAGGGACAGGGGTACGAGCAGTACTTC. As protein: CSVEGQGYEQYF.

The rearrangement joins TRBV12-3 or TRBV12-4 to TRBJ1-4, with 7 bases that match TRBD1. J gave up 8 bases and V 5 bases, and 14 bases lay outside the gene matches. This CDR3 spans 16 amino acids. As DNA, the CDR3 is TGTGCCAGCAGTCCCCCCAGGTTGCTAGGGGGCGAAAAACTGTTTTTT. Encoded protein: CASSPPRLLGGEKLFF.

The CDR3 DNA reads as TGTGCCAGCAGCTTCGGGACGGTGGGTGGCTACACCTTC. This codes for CASSFGTVGGYTF. The chain uses TRBV11-2 and TRBJ1-2, with D perhaps TRBD1 (5 bases). The CDR3 has 13 amino acids. Looked up from germline, CDR1 is SGHAT and CDR2 is FQNNGV. Deletions cut 3 bases from V and 7 bases from J, with 12 bases between.